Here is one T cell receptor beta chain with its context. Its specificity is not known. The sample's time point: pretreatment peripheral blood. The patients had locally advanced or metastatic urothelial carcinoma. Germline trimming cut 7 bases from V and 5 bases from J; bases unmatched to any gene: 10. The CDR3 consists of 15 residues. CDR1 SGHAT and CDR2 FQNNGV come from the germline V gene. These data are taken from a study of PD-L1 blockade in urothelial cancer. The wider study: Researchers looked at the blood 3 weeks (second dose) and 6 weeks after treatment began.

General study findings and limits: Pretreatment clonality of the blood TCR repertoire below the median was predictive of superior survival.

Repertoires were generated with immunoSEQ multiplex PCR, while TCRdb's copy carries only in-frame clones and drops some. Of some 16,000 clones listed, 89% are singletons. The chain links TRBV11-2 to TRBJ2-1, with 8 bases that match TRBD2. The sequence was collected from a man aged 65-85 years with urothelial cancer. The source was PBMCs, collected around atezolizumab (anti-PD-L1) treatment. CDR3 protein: CASTSGRGGHNEQFF. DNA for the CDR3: TGTGCCAGCACCTCGGGACGGGGGGGACACAATGAGCAGTTCTTC.